Described below is a single T cell receptor (beta chain) sequence and its context. Its antigen is undetermined. V lost 6 bases, J lost 3 bases, and 8 bases stayed unmatched. The CDR3 extends over 15 amino acids. CDR1 is MGHRA, CDR2 YSYEKL, per germline. The data were produced by immunoSEQ multiplex PCR, yet TCRdb's version contains in-frame clones alone and is incomplete. The profile shows about 130,000 clones, approximately 95% of them singletons. This record comes from a study of T cell responses to AZD1222 COVID-19 vaccine. Study-wide results and caveats: Spike regions recognized by vaccine-associated CD4 TCRs spanned the protein, led by 160-218 and 743-854.

Pooling of second doses given at about 4 or about 12 weeks was done. Sequencing used peripheral blood, obtained 28 days after the second AZD1222 dose. This receptor was identified in an adult who received the AZD1222 COVID-19 vaccine. The chain recombines TRBV4-1 with TRBJ1-1, with TRBD1 identical over 9 bases. The CDR3 sequence: CASRTTGGTYTEAFF. For the CDR3, the DNA is TGCGCCAGCAGGACTACAGGGGGCACATACACTGAAGCTTTCTTT.